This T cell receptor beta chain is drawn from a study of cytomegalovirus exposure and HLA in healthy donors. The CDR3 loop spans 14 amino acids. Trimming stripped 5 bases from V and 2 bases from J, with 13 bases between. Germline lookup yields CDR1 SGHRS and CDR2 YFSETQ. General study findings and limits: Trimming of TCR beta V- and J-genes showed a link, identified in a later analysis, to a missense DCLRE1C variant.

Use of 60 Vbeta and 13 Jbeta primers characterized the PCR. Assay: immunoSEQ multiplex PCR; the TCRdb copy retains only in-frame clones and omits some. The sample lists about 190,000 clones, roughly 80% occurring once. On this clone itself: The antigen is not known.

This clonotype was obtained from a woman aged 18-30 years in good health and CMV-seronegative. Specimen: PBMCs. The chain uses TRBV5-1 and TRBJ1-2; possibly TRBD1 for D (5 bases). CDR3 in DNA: TGCGCCAGCAGAGAGGACATAGGAAACTATGGCTACACCTTC. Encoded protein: CASREDIGNYGYTF.